What follows are 20 T cell receptor beta chains derived from one specimen sequenced in a study of persistence of HIV-infected CD4 T cells. For these receptors, no antigen is known. The libraries were made with immunoSEQ version 4 in survey mode. Assay: immunoSEQ multiplex PCR; the TCRdb copy retains only in-frame clones and omits some. The table shows 50,000 to 65,000 clones, with about 69% occurring only once. An overlapping HIV-1 Gag peptide pool stimulated these cells at about 1 ug/peptide/mL. Sorted nonresponding memory CD4+ T cells were CD40L-negative, CD69-negative, CD45RO-high. The sequences come from CD4+ T cells sorted from PBMCs after approximately 20-hour stimulation, collected from a patient who received antiretroviral therapy. The receptors derive from an adult man with HIV who was CMV-seropositive.

The chain carries TRBV6-5 and TRBJ1-1, with 7 bases aligning to TRBD1. J was trimmed by 5 bases and V by 7 bases; bases with no gene match: 10. The V gene's germline CDR1 is MNHEY and CDR2 SVGAGI. CDR3 length: 14 amino acids. CDR3 protein: CASKRAGGATEAFF. The CDR3 nucleotides read TGTGCCAGCAAGAGGGCAGGGGGGGCTACTGAAGCTTTCTTT.

The chain recombines TRBV28 with TRBJ1-5; TRBD1 matches at 8 bases. J gave up 2 bases and V 8 bases, and 5 bases lay outside the gene matches. The CDR3 runs 14 residues. In germline, CDR1 is MDHEN, CDR2 SYDVKM. CDR3 sequence: CASGVTGGNQPQHF. CDR3 sequence (DNA): TGTGCCAGCGGGGTGACAGGGGGCAATCAGCCCCAGCATTTT.

This chain uses TRBV2 with TRBJ2-1, with TRBD2 as a possible D gene (7 bases). This CDR3 has 14 amino acids. Germline V gene sequence: CDR1 SNHLY, CDR2 FYNNEI. Trimming stripped 7 bases from V and 6 bases from J, with 16 bases between. CDR3 in amino acids: CASTEGGDPNEQFF. CDR3 DNA sequence: TGTGCCAGCACTGAGGGGGGGGACCCCAATGAGCAGTTCTTC.

This clone was detected only a few times. V gene TRBV28 combines with J gene TRBJ1-3; D unresolved. CDR1 MDHEN and CDR2 SYDVKM come from the germline V gene. The CDR3 has 15 amino acids. V was trimmed by 6 bases and J by 2 bases, leaving 14 bases between them. DNA for the CDR3: TGTGCCAGCAGCTCTCGAGGGAGGACTGGAAACACCATATATTTT. Translated, it gives CASSSRGRTGNTIYF.

The V call is TRBV7-9, the J call TRBJ2-3; D is undetermined. Per the germline V gene, CDR1 is SEHNR and CDR2 is FQNEAQ (reference sequence). Trimming took off 3 bases at V and 3 bases at J, with 16 bases between the two ends. This CDR3 has 16 amino acids. The CDR3 region has the DNA TGTGCCAGCAGCTTCCGGGCCTTCACCCGAACAGATACGCAGTATTTT. Encoded protein: CASSFRAFTRTDTQYF.

The chain combines TRBV6-5 with TRBJ2-7; D gene unclear. CDR3 length equals 15 residues. The V end lost 7 bases, the J end lost 1 base, and 17 bases lay between the germline ends. Germline CDR1 reads MNHEY; CDR2 reads SVGAGI. The CDR3 sequence is CASTGPNRASYEQYF. CDR3 DNA sequence: TGTGCCAGCACGGGCCCGAACAGAGCTTCCTACGAGCAGTACTTC.

V and J are TRBV13 and TRBJ1-4; 7 positions agree with TRBD1. V lost 4 bases and J lost 5; bases outside the gene matches: 4. Germline-derived CDR1 and CDR2 are PRHDT and FYEKMQ (reference sequence). CDR3 length: 14 amino acids. The CDR3 region is CASSWTGQNEKLFF. DNA for the CDR3: TGTGCCAGCAGCTGGACAGGACAGAATGAAAAACTGTTTTTT.

Notes on this clone: At one boundary the junction diverges from the germline segment, which might be a read error. The J gene is TRBJ1-1, the V gene TRBV2; maybe TRBD1 (5 bases). CDR1 and CDR2 (germline): SNHLY, FYNNEI. The CDR3 extends over 13 amino acids. The CDR3: CASSEGVNTEAFF. In DNA, the CDR3 is TGTGCCAGCAGCGAAGGGGTGAACACTGAAGCTTTCTTT.

The rearrangement joins TRBV19 to TRBJ1-5, with D unresolved. Deletions cut 7 bases from V and 7 bases from J, with 20 bases between. The CDR3 has 15 amino acids. CDR1 LNHDA and CDR2 SQIVND come from the germline V gene (reference sequence). The CDR3 DNA follows: TGTGCCAGTACCCCGGGCCTATCTCGAGGCCAGCCCCAGCATTTT. Translated: CASTPGLSRGQPQHF. Together with reference TRBV19 and TRBJ1-5, the CDR3 gives the full variable domain: DGGITQSPKYLFRKEGQNVTLSCEQNLNHDAMYWYRQDPGQGLRLIYYSQIVNDFQKGDIAEGYSVSREKKESFPLTVTSAQKNPTAFYLCASTPGLSRGQPQHFGDGTRLSIL.

This clone has only a few counts. This rearrangement joins TRBV6-1 to TRBJ1-1; D ambiguous. The germline gives CDR1 MNHNS, CDR2 SASEGT. Trimming took off 3 bases at V and 5 bases at J, with 16 bases between the two ends. CDR3 length: 15 amino acids. The CDR3 reads CASSDRSTKGTEAFF. As DNA, the CDR3 is TGTGCCAGCAGTGACCGAAGCACGAAAGGGACTGAAGCTTTCTTT.

The gene calls are TRBV5-4 and TRBJ2-5; 10 bases align to TRBD1. CDR3 length: 15 residues. Trimming removed 4 bases from V and 0 bases from J; junction bases left unmatched: 3. From germline, CDR1 is SGHNT and CDR2 YYREEE (reference sequence). CDR3 bases: TGTGCCAGCAGCCCGGACAGGGGGTACCAAGAGACCCAGTACTTC. Protein sequence: CASSPDRGYQETQYF.

The V and J genes are TRBV19 and TRBJ2-1; D may be TRBD1 (5 bases). V was trimmed by 2 bases and J by 7 bases, leaving 21 bases between them. Germline CDR1 and CDR2: LNHDA and SQIVND (reference sequence). The CDR3 spans 17 residues. CDR3 sequence: CASSIKGARVFYNEQFF. The CDR3 DNA reads as TGTGCCAGTAGTATAAAAGGGGCTAGAGTGTTTTATAATGAGCAGTTCTTC.

The genes are TRBV5-4 and TRBJ1-2; D call uncertain. This CDR3 spans 14 amino acids. Germline V CDR1 and CDR2: SGHNT, YYREEE (reference sequence). Trimming removed 5 bases from V and 10 bases from J, with 21 bases in between. The CDR3 loop reads CASSSVGMRRPYTF. CDR3 in DNA: TGTGCCAGCAGTTCGGTTGGCATGCGGCGCCCCTACACCTTC.

This sequence joins TRBV6-4 and TRBJ1-1; D unclear. The V gene's germline CDR1 is MRHNA and CDR2 SNTAGT. V lost 4 bases, J lost 4 bases, and 10 bases lay in between. The CDR3 loop spans 13 amino acids. The CDR3 sequence: CASSAIWGTEAFF. The CDR3 nucleotides are TGTGCCAGCAGTGCAATCTGGGGCACTGAAGCTTTCTTT.

V gene TRBV5-1 combines with J gene TRBJ2-3; 9 bases align to TRBD1. The germline CDR1 and CDR2 sequences are SGHRS and YFSETQ. With V trimmed by 1 base and J by 3 bases, 3 bases remained unmatched. The CDR3 extends over 15 amino acids. The CDR3 region is CASSLTGGSTDTQYF. The CDR3 DNA sequence: TGCGCCAGCAGCTTGACAGGGGGCTCGACAGATACGCAGTATTTT. The whole variable domain, remainder taken from reference TRBV5-1 and TRBJ2-3, is KAGVTQTPRYLIKTRGQQVTLSCSPISGHRSVSWYQQTPGQGLQFLFEYFSETQRNKGNFPGRFSGRQFSNSRSEMNVSTLELGDSALYLCASSLTGGSTDTQYFGPGTRLTVL.

This chain links TRBV10-3 with TRBJ1-1; D not resolved. Germline values: CDR1 ENHRY, CDR2 SYGVKD. Trimming cost V 4 bases and J 2 bases, with 20 bases left between them. CDR3 length equals 17 residues. The CDR3 region is CAISAGQGLRVNTEAFF. For the CDR3, the DNA is TGTGCCATCAGTGCGGGTCAAGGCCTAAGGGTAAACACTGAAGCTTTCTTT.

Concerning this clone itself: One end of the junction is discordant with germline, which a read error may explain. The chain links TRBV7-2 to TRBJ1-1; D is possibly TRBD1 (6 bases). This CDR3 is built from 14 residues. Germline-derived CDR1 and CDR2 are SGHTA and FQGNSA. The CDR3 DNA is TGTGCCAGCAGCTCGCCGGGACATAACAGTGAAGCTTTCTTT. The encoded protein is CASSSPGHNSEAFF.

V is TRBV6-5 and J is TRBJ2-2; the D gene is possibly TRBD2 (7 bases). This CDR3 spans 12 amino acids. The ends were cut back, 6 bases at V and 9 bases at J, with 11 bases in the middle. Germline lookup yields CDR1 MNHEY and CDR2 SVGAGI. The CDR3 spells CASSWGGRELFF. CDR3 sequence (DNA): TGTGCCAGCAGCTGGGGGGGCCGGGAGCTGTTTTTT.

This chain uses TRBV21-1 with TRBJ1-5. TRBV21-1 is termed a pseudogene. The CDR3 is 17 amino acids. Written as DNA, the CDR3 is TGTGCCAGCAGCAAAGCGGGGAGGGTTATAAGCGGTCAGCCCCAGCATTTT. Amino acid sequence: CASSKAGRVISGQPQHF.

The chain is built from TRBV5-1 and TRBJ2-3, with D possibly matching TRBD1 (6 bases). Germline V CDR1 and CDR2: SGHRS, YFSETQ. The ends were cut back, 4 bases at V and 11 bases at J, with 11 bases in the middle. The CDR3 runs 11 residues. The CDR3 sequence: CASSTWDKQYF. As DNA, the CDR3 is TGCGCCAGCAGCACCTGGGACAAGCAGTATTTT.